The sequence of this T cell receptor (beta chain) was determined in a study of shared clonotypes between healthy human individuals. The overall study: The cohort comprised two women and a few men. Their ages spanned 18 to 49 years.

Clones were sequenced by immunoSEQ multiplex PCR, and TCRdb holds only the in-frame ones, with some missing. The sample has approximately 530,000 clones, 90% to 97% seen once. This CDR3 comprises 16 residues. CDR1 LNHDA and CDR2 SQIVND come from the germline V gene (reference sequence). Trimming removed 1 base from V and 3 bases from J; junction bases left unmatched: 3. Study outcomes and limitations: In contrast to clonotypes shared by all four donors, non-shared clonotypes had lower generation probabilities. Genetic and exposure-history diversity was limited by the small donor number.

Concerning this clone itself: Its antigen is not known.

This receptor was identified in a woman in her thirties in good health. The rearrangement uses TRBV19 and TRBJ2-7; 13 positions agree with TRBD2. The sequenced material came from naive CD4+ T cells sorted from blood. Stated subset: CD45RA+ positively selected. The CDR3 nucleotides are TGTGCCAGTAGTATAGTGGGGACTAGCGGGAACTACGAGCAGTACTTC. This gives the protein CASSIVGTSGNYEQYF.